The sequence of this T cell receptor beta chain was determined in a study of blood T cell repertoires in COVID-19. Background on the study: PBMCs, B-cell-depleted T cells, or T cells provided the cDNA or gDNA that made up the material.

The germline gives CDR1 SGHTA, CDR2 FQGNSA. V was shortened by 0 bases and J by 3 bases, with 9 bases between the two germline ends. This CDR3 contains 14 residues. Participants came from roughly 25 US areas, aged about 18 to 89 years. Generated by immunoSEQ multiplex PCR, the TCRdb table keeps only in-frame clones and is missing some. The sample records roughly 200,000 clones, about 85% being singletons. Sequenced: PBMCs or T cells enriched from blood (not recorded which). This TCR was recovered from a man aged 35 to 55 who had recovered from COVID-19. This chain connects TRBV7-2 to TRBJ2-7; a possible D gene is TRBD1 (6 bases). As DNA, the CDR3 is TGTGCCAGCAGCTTAGCCAGGGGCCACTACGAGCAGTACTTC. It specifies CASSLARGHYEQYF.